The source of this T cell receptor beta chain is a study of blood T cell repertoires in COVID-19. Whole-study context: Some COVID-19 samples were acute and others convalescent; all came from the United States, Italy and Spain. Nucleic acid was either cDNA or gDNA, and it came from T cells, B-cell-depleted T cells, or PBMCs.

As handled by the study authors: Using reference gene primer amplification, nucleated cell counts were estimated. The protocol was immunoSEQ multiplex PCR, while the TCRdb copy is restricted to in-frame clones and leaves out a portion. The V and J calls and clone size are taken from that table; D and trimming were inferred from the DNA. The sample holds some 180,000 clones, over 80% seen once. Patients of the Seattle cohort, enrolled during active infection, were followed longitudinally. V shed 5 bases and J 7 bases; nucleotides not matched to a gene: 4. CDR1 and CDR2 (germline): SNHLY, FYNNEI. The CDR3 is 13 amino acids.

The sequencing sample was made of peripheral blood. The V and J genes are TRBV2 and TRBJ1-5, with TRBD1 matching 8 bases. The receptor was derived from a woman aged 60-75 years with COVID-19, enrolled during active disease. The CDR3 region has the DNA TGTGCCAGCAGTTACGACAGGGGCCAGCCCCAGCATTTT. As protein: CASSYDRGQPQHF.